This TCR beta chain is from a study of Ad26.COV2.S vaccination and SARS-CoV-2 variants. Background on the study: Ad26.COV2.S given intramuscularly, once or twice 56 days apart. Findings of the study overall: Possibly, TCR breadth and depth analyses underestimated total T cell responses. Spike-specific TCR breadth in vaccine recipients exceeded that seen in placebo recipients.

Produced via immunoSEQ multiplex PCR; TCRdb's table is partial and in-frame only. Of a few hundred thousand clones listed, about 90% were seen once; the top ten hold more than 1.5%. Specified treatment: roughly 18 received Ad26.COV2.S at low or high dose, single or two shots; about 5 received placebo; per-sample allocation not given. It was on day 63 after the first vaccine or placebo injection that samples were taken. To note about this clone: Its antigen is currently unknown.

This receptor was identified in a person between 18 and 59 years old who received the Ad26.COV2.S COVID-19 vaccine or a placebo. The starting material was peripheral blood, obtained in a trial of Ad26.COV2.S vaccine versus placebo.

The CDR3 spells CASSSPPSNEQFF. CDR3 DNA: TGCGCCAGCAGCTCCCCTCCCTCCAATGAGCAGTTCTTC. V gene TRBV5-1 combines with J gene TRBJ2-1; D is ambiguous. The CDR3 totals 13 residues. The germline V gene has CDR1 SGHRS and CDR2 YFSETQ. Deletions cut 3 bases from V and 6 bases from J, with 10 bases between.